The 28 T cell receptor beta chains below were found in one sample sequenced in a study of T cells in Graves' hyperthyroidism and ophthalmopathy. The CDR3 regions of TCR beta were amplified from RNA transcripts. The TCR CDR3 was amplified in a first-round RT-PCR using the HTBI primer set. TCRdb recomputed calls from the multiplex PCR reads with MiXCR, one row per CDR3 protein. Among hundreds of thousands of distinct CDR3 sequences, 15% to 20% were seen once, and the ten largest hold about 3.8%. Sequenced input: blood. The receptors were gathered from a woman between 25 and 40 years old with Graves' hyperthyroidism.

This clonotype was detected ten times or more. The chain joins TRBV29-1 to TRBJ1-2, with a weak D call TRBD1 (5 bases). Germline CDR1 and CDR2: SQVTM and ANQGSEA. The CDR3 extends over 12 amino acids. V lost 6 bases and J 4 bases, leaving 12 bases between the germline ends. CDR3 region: CSVPGPSYGYTF. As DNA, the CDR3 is TGCAGCGTCCCGGGACCGAGCTATGGCTACACCTTC.

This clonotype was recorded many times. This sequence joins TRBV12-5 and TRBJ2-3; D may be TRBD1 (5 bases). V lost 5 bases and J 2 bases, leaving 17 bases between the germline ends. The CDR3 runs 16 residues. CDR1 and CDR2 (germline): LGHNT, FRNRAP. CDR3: CASGTNRWGITDTQYF. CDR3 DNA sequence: TGTGCTAGTGGTACAAACAGGTGGGGTATCACAGATACGCAGTATTTT. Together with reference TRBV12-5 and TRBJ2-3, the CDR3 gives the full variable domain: DARVTQTPRHKVTEMGQEVTMRCQPILGHNTVFWYRQTMMQGLELLAYFRNRAPLDDSGMPKDRFSAEMPDATLATLKIQPSEPRDSAVYFCASGTNRWGITDTQYFGPGTRLTVL.

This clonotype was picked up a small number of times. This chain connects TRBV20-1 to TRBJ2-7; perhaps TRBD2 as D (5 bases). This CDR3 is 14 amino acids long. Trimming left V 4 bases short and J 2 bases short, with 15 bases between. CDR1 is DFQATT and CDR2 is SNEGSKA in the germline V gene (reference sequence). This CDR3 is CSAMSQTNTYEQYF. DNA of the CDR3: TGCAGTGCTATGAGTCAGACTAATACCTACGAGCAGTACTTC.

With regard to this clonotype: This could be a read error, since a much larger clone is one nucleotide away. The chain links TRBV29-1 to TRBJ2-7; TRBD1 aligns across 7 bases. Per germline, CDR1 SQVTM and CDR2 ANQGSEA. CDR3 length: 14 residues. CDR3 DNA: TGCAGCGTTGAGTTCCGGGACAGCAGCTACGAGCGGTACTTC. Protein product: CSVEFRDSSYERYF.

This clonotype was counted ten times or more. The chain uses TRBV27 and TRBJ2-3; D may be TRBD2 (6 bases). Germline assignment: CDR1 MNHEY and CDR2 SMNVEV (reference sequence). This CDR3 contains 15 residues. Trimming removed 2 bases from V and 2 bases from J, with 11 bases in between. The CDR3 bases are TGTGCCAGCAGTTTACGGGGGATCAACACAGATACGCAGTATTTT. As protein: CASSLRGINTDTQYF.

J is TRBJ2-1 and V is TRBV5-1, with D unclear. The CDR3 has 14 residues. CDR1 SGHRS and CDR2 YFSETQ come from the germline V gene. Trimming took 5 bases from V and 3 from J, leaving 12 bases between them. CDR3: CASSIESVYNEQFF. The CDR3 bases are TGCGCCAGCAGTATAGAGAGTGTCTACAATGAGCAGTTCTTC.

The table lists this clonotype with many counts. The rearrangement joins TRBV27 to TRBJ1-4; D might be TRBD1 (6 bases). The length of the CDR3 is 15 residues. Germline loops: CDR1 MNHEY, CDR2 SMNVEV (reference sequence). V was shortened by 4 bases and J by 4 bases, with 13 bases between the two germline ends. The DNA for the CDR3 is TGTGCCAGCAGTTACGGGAGAGGGGGTAATGAAAAACTGTTTTTT. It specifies CASSYGRGGNEKLFF. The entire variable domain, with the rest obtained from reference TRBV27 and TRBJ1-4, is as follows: EAQVTQNPRYLITVTGKKLTVTCSQNMNHEYMSWYRQDPGLGLRQIYYSMNVEVTDKGDVPEGYKVSRKEKRNFPLILESPSPNQTSLYFCASSYGRGGNEKLFFGSGTQLSVL.

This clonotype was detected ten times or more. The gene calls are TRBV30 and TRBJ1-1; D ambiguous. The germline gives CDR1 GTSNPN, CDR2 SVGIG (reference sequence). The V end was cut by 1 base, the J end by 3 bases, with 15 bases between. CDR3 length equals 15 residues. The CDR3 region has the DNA TGTGCCTGGAGTGGGGTCACTACGGGCGACACTGAAGCTTTCTTT. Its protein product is CAWSGVTTGDTEAFF.

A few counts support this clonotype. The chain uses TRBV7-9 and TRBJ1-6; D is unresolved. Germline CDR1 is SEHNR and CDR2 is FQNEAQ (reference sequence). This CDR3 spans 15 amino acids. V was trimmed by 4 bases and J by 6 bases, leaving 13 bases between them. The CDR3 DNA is TGTGCCAGCAGCTCGACCGGGGAGACTAATTCACCCCTCCACTTT. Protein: CASSSTGETNSPLHF. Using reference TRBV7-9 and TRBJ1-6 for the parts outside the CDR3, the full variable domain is DTGVSQNPRHKITKRGQNVTFRCDPISEHNRLYWYRQTLGQGPEFLTYFQNEAQLEKSRLLSDRFSAERPKGSFSTLEIQRTEQGDSAMYLCASSSTGETNSPLHFGNGTRLTVT.

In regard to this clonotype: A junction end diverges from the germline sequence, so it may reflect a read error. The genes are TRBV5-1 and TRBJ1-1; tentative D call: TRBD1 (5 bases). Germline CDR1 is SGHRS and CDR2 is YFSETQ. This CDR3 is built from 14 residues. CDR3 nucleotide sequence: TGCGCCAGCGGCTTGGGGACCCTACACACTGAAGCTTTCTTT. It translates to CASGLGTLHTEAFF.

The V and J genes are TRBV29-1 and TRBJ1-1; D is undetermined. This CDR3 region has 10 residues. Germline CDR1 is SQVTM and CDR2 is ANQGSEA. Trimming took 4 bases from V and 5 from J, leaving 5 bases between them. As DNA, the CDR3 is TGCAGCGTTGTGCTAACTGAAGCTTTCTTT. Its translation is CSVVLTEAFF.

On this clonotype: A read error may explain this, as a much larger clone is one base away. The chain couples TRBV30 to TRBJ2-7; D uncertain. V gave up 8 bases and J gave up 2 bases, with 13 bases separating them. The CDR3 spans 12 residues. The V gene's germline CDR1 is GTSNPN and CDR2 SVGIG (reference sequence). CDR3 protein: CARMGQTYEQYF. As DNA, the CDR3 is TGTGCCAGGATGGGTCAGACCTACGAGCAGTACTTC.

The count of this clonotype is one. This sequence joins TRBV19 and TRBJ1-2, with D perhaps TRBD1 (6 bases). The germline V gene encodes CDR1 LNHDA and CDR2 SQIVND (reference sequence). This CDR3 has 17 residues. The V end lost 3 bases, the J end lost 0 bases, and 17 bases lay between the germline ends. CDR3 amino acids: CASSIDRLLVANYGYTF. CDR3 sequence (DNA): TGTGCCAGTAGTATCGACAGGCTGTTGGTTGCTAACTATGGCTACACCTTC. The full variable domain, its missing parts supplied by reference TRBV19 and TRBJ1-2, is DGGITQSPKYLFRKEGQNVTLSCEQNLNHDAMYWYRQDPGQGLRLIYYSQIVNDFQKGDIAEGYSVSREKKESFPLTVTSAQKNPTAFYLCASSIDRLLVANYGYTFGSGTRLTVV.

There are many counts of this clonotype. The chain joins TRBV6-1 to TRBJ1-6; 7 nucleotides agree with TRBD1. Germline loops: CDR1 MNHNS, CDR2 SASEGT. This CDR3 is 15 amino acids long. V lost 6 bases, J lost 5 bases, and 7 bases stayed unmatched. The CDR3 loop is CASRRRTGDNSPLHF. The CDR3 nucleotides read TGTGCCAGCAGACGTAGGACAGGTGATAATTCACCCCTCCACTTT.

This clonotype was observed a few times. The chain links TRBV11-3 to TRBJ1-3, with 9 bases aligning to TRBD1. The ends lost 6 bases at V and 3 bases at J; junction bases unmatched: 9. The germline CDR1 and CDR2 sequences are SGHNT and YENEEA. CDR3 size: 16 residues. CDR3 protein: CASRSDRGTVGNTIYF. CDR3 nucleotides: TGTGCCAGCAGGTCGGACAGGGGAACAGTTGGAAACACCATATATTTT.

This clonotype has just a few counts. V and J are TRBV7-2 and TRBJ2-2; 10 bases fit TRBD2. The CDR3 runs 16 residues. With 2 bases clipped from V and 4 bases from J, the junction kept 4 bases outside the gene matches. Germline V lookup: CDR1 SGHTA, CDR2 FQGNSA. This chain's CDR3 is CASSLLAGVSTGELFF. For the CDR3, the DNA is TGTGCCAGCAGCTTACTAGCGGGAGTAAGCACCGGGGAGCTGTTTTTT.

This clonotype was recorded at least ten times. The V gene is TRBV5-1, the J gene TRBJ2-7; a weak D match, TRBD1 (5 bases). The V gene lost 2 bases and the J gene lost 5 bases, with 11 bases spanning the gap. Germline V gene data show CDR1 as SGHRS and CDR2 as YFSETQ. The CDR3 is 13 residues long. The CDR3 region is CASSLIPRDEQYF. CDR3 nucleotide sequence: TGCGCCAGCAGCTTAATACCCAGGGACGAGCAGTACTTC.

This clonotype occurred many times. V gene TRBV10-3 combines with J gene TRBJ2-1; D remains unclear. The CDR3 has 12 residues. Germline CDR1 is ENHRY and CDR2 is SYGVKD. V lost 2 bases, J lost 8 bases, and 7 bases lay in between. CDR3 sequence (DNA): TGTGCCATCAGTGAGGCTGCGGATGAGCAGTTCTTC. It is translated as CAISEAADEQFF.

This chain's CDR3 is CATSDPGPGQETQYF. The CDR3 DNA reads as TGTGCCACCAGTGATCCAGGGCCTGGGCAAGAGACCCAGTACTTC. The chain couples TRBV24-1 to TRBJ2-5, with a weak D call TRBD1 (5 bases). V dropped 3 bases and J dropped 2 bases, with 12 bases sitting between them. Looked up from germline, CDR1 is KGHDR and CDR2 is SFDVKD. The CDR3 loop spans 15 amino acids.

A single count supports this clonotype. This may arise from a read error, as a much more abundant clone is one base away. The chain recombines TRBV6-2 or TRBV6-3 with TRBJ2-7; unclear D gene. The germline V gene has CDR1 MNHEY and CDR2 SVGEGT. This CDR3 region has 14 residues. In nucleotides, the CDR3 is TGTGCCGGCAGTTACGGCACGGAGTCCTACGAGCAGTACTTC. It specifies CAGSYGTESYEQYF.

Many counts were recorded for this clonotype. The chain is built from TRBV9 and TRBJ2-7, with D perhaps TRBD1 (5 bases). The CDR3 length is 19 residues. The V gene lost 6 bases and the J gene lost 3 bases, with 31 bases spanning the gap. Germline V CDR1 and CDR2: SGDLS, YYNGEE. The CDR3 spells CASNTKESLQALRCYEQYF. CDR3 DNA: TGTGCCAGCAACACGAAGGAGAGCCTACAGGCCTTAAGATGCTACGAGCAGTACTTC.

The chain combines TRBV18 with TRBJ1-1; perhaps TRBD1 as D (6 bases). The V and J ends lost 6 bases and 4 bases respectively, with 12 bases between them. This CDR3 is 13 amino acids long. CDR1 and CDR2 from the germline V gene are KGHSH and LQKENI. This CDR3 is CASSSTGSTEAFF. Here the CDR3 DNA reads TGTGCCAGCTCGTCAACAGGGAGCACTGAAGCTTTCTTT.

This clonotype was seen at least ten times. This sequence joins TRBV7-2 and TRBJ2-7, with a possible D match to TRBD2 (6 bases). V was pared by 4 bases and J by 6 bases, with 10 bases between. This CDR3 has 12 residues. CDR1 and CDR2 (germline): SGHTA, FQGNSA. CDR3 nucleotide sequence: TGTGCCAGCAGCTCCGGGACTTTCGAGCAGTACTTC. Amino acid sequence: CASSSGTFEQYF.

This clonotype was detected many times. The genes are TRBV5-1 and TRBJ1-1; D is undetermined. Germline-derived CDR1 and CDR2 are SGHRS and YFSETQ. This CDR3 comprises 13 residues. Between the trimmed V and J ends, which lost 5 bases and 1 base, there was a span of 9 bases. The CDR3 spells CASSRSQNTEAFF. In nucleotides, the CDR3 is TGCGCCAGCAGTAGGAGTCAGAACACTGAAGCTTTCTTT.

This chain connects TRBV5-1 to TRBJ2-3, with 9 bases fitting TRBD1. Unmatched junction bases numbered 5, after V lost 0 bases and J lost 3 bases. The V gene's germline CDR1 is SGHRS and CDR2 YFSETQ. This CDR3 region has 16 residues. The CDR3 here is CASSLAGTGQTDTQYF. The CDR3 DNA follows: TGCGCCAGCAGCTTGGCCGGGACAGGGCAGACAGATACGCAGTATTTT.

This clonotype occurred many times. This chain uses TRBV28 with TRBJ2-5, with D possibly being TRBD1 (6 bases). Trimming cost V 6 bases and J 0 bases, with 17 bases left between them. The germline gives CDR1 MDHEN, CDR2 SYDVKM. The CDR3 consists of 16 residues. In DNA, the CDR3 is TGTGCCAGCAGCCTCCCCGGGACAACGTACCAAGAGACCCAGTACTTC. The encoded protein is CASSLPGTTYQETQYF.

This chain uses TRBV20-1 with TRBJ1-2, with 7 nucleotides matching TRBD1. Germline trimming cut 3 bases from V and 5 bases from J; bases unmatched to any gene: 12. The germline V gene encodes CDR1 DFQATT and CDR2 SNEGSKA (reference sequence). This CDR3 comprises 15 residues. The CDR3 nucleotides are TGCAGTGCTAGCCCCTCACAGGGGCGAGGGTATGGCTACACCTTC. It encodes CSASPSQGRGYGYTF.

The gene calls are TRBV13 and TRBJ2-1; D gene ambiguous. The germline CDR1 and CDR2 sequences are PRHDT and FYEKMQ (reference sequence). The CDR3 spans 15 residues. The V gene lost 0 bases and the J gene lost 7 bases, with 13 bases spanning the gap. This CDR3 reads CASSLGTELNNEQFF. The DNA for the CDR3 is TGTGCCAGCAGCTTAGGCACGGAGCTGAATAATGAGCAGTTCTTC.